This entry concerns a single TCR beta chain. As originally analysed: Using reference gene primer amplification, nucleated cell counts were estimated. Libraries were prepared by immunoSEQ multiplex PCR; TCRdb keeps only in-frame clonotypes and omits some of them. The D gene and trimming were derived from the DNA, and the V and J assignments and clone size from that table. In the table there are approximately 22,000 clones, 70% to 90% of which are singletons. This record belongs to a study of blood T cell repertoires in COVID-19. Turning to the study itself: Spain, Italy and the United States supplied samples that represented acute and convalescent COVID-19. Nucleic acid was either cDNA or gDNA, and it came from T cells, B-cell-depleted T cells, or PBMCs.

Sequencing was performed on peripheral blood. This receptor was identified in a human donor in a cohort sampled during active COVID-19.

CDR3 sequence (DNA): TGTGCCAGCAGCTATACAGGGGTCGAGCAGTACTTC. This gives the protein CASSYTGVEQYF. The chain combines TRBV6-5 with TRBJ2-7; 7 nucleotides agree with TRBD1. V was pared by 6 bases and J by 6 bases, with 5 bases of the junction left unmatched. The CDR3 totals 12 residues. Germline V gene lookup returns CDR1 MNHEY and CDR2 SVGAGI.